Each of the 30 T cell receptor beta chains below was sequenced from the same sample in a study of blood T cell repertoires in COVID-19. TCRdb keeps only in-frame clones here, not all; method: immunoSEQ multiplex PCR. The sample has over 200,000 clones, under 85% seen once. Sequenced sample: PBMCs or T cells enriched from blood (not recorded which). These receptors all stem from a man aged 55 to 70 who had recovered from COVID-19.

This clone was seen only a few times. The chain couples TRBV5-4 to TRBJ2-7; 9 bases agree with TRBD2. The germline V gene has CDR1 SGHNT and CDR2 YYREEE (reference sequence). The CDR3 sequence is 16 residues long. V shed 4 bases and J 7 bases; nucleotides not matched to a gene: 15. CDR3 amino acids: CASSTAGGTTPGEQYF. The CDR3 nucleotides read TGTGCCAGCAGCACCGCGGGGGGGACTACCCCTGGGGAGCAGTACTTC.

The chain carries TRBV4-3 and TRBJ2-1; 9 bases align to TRBD1. The CDR3 is 18 residues long. Germline assignment: CDR1 LGHNA and CDR2 YSLEER. The V and J ends lost 0 bases and 4 bases, in that order; junction bases with no gene match: 10. The chain's CDR3 is CASSQEPPGQGIYNEQFF. The CDR3 nucleotides are TGCGCCAGCAGCCAAGAGCCTCCGGGACAGGGAATTTACAATGAGCAGTTCTTC.

This clone was recorded a few times. The rearrangement uses TRBV5-1 and TRBJ2-7, with TRBD1 matching over 8 bases. CDR1 and CDR2 from the germline V gene are SGHRS and YFSETQ. There are 14 residues in the CDR3. J lost 2 bases, V lost 6 bases, and 7 bases had no gene match. The CDR3 region is CASNPGQVPYEQYF. In DNA, the CDR3 is TGCGCCAGCAACCCGGGACAGGTTCCCTACGAGCAGTACTTC.

The chain combines TRBV12-3 or TRBV12-4 with TRBJ1-5; TRBD1 agrees at 7 bases. The CDR3 totals 12 residues. V lost 6 bases to trimming and J lost 6 bases; unmatched junction nucleotides: 2. The CDR3 DNA reads as TGTGCCAGCAGGTCAGGGGGTCAGCCCCAGCATTTT. Its protein product is CASRSGGQPQHF.

V usage is TRBV2 and J usage is TRBJ2-3; D is unresolved. The CDR3 runs to 14 residues. Looked up from germline, CDR1 is SNHLY and CDR2 is FYNNEI. The V and J ends lost 2 bases and 1 base respectively, with 7 bases between them. CDR3 amino acids: CASSELTGTDTQYF. CDR3 nucleotide sequence: TGTGCCAGCAGTGAATTAACAGGCACAGATACGCAGTATTTT.

The V call is TRBV6-2 or TRBV6-3, the J call TRBJ1-5, with unresolved D. V lost 0 bases, J lost 5 bases, and 8 bases lay in between. This CDR3 has 14 residues. Per germline, CDR1 MNHEY and CDR2 SVGEGT. The CDR3 loop reads CASSYSNGYQPQHF. In DNA form, the CDR3 reads TGTGCCAGCAGTTACTCGAACGGGTATCAGCCCCAGCATTTT.

J is TRBJ2-7 and V is TRBV2; TRBD1 agrees at 7 bases. V was clipped by 4 bases and J by 4 bases; unmatched bases: 4. Germline assignment: CDR1 SNHLY and CDR2 FYNNEI. The CDR3 spans 13 residues. The CDR3 DNA sequence: TGTGCCAGCAGTGTGGGACAGATTTACGAGCAGTACTTC. It yields the protein CASSVGQIYEQYF.

The chain recombines TRBV2 with TRBJ1-3; 8 bases map to TRBD1. Trimming cost V 6 bases and J 2 bases; bases outside gene matches: 6. CDR3 length: 15 amino acids. Germline CDR1 reads SNHLY; CDR2 reads FYNNEI. CDR3 protein: CASSSDRVPGNTIYF. CDR3 nucleotide sequence: TGTGCCAGCAGCTCGGACAGGGTCCCTGGAAACACCATATATTTT.

The genes are TRBV6-2 or TRBV6-3 and TRBJ1-1; a weak D match, TRBD1 (5 bases). V lost 6 bases to trimming and J lost 1 base, with 12 bases between them. Germline V gene sequence: CDR1 MNHEY, CDR2 SVGEGT. The CDR3 runs to 14 residues. The CDR3 DNA is TGTGCCAGCAGCCCGACAGTAACGAACACTGAAGCTTTCTTT. Its protein is CASSPTVTNTEAFF.

This sequence joins TRBV7-2 and TRBJ2-1, with no clear D. The CDR3 runs 13 residues. Trimming stripped 4 bases from V and 6 bases from J, with 10 bases between. The germline gives CDR1 SGHTA, CDR2 FQGNSA. CDR3 protein: CASSSGTRNEQFF. CDR3 bases: TGTGCCAGCAGCTCGGGTACTCGCAATGAGCAGTTCTTC.

This clone was picked up one time. The chain joins TRBV7-2 to TRBJ2-1; 7 bases line up with TRBD2. The germline V gene has CDR1 SGHTA and CDR2 FQGNSA. CDR3 length: 14 amino acids. V lost 1 base and J lost 4; bases outside the gene matches: 1. CDR3 protein: CASSLVGGYNEQFF. In nucleotides, the CDR3 is TGTGCCAGCAGCTTAGTCGGGGGGTACAATGAGCAGTTCTTC. Drawing the rest from reference TRBV7-2 and TRBJ2-1, the complete variable domain is GAGVSQSPSNKVTEKGKDVELRCDPISGHTALYWYRQSLGQGLEFLIYFQGNSAPDKSGLPSDRFSAERTGGSVSTLTIQRTQQEDSAVYLCASSLVGGYNEQFFGPGTRLTVL.

This clone has only one observation. The chain is built from TRBV7-9 and TRBJ2-2; possibly TRBD2 for D (5 bases). Trimming removed 7 bases at V and 0 bases at J, with 15 bases between. In germline, CDR1 is SEHNR, CDR2 FQNEAQ (reference sequence). This CDR3 has 16 amino acids. The CDR3 DNA reads TGTGCCAGCACCCCCTCCGGGGTAGCGAACACCGGGGAGCTGTTTTTT. Translated: CASTPSGVANTGELFF.

The rearrangement joins TRBV11-2 to TRBJ2-1, with D perhaps matching TRBD1 (5 bases). From germline, CDR1 is SGHAT and CDR2 FQNNGV. Trimming removed 5 bases at V and 4 bases at J, with 18 bases between. The CDR3 covers 16 residues. The CDR3: CASSENVQGPYNEQFF. DNA for the CDR3: TGTGCCAGCAGCGAAAACGTCCAGGGCCCGTACAATGAGCAGTTCTTC.

The rearrangement uses TRBV6-1 and TRBJ1-6; D is unresolved. V lost 5 bases to trimming and J lost 8 bases, with 10 bases between them. This CDR3 is built from 13 residues. The V gene's germline CDR1 is MNHNS and CDR2 SASEGT. In DNA, the CDR3 is TGTGCCAGCAGTCAGGTGAGGGATTCACCCCTCCACTTT. It translates to CASSQVRDSPLHF.

V gene TRBV3-1 (or the pseudogene TRBV3-2) combines with J gene TRBJ2-3, with 9 bases fitting TRBD2. From germline, CDR1 is LGHDT and CDR2 YNNKEL (reference sequence). V dropped 5 bases and J dropped 0; count of bases not matched to a gene: 9. The CDR3 contains 17 residues. For the CDR3, the DNA is TGTGCCAGCAGCGTGAGGCGCGGGGGGGCCAGCACAGATACGCAGTATTTT. It yields the protein CASSVRRGGASTDTQYF.

The chain combines TRBV11-2 with TRBJ2-5; D unclear. Germline V gene data show CDR1 as SGHAT and CDR2 as FQNNGV. This CDR3 contains 15 residues. The V and J ends lost 1 base and 5 bases respectively, with 14 bases between them. CDR3 sequence reads: CASSLGGRFGETQYF. For the CDR3, the DNA is TGTGCCAGCAGCTTAGGTGGCAGGTTTGGGGAGACCCAGTACTTC.

V gene TRBV30 combines with J gene TRBJ2-2; the match to TRBD1 covers 8 bases. Unmatched junction bases numbered 9, after V lost 3 bases and J lost 6 bases. This CDR3 spans 15 amino acids. The germline CDR1 and CDR2 sequences are GTSNPN and SVGIG (reference sequence). The DNA for the CDR3 is TGTGCCTGGAGAAGGCAGGGGGCTGGGGCCGGGGAGCTGTTTTTT. Translation gives CAWRRQGAGAGELFF.

The chain carries TRBV6-5 and TRBJ1-3; 7 bases fit TRBD1. Germline CDR1 and CDR2: MNHEY and SVGAGI. The junction had 6 bases not matched to a gene; V was cut back by 10 bases and J by 3 bases. The CDR3 extends over 13 amino acids. The CDR3 sequence is CATAQGHGNTIYF. The CDR3 nucleotides read TGTGCCACCGCACAGGGGCATGGAAACACCATATATTTT.

The sample holds one count of this clone. J is TRBJ2-7 and V is TRBV12-3 or TRBV12-4; D might be TRBD1 (6 bases). CDR3 length: 13 amino acids. Trimming left V 6 bases short and J 1 base short, with 10 bases between. This chain's CDR3 is CASRGTRSYEQYF. CDR3 bases: TGTGCCAGCAGGGGGACACGATCCTACGAGCAGTACTTC.

This chain uses TRBV10-3 with TRBJ1-4; D is unclear. The germline CDR1 and CDR2 sequences are ENHRY and SYGVKD. Trimming took 4 bases from V and 7 from J, leaving 16 bases between them. CDR3 size: 15 residues. Here the CDR3 reads CAISGMRGRGEKLFF. CDR3 DNA sequence: TGTGCCATCAGTGGGATGCGAGGGCGGGGTGAAAAACTGTTTTTT.

This clone appeared a few times. The chain is built from TRBV7-9 and TRBJ1-4, with 9 bases fitting TRBD1. V was pared by 5 bases and J by 8 bases, with 6 bases of the junction left unmatched. The CDR3 runs to 14 residues. Germline V gene sequence: CDR1 SEHNR, CDR2 FQNEAQ (reference sequence). CDR3 region: CASSSRTGDEKLFF. In DNA, the CDR3 is TGTGCCAGCAGCAGCCGGACAGGGGACGAAAAACTGTTTTTT.

V usage is TRBV9 and J usage is TRBJ2-5; 9 bases agree with TRBD2. The CDR3 is made up of 16 amino acids. Germline V gene sequence: CDR1 SGDLS, CDR2 YYNGEE. V lost 3 bases to trimming and J lost 1 base; unmatched junction nucleotides: 7. The CDR3 loop reads CASSGGLAGSQETQYF. The CDR3 DNA follows: TGTGCCAGCAGCGGGGGGCTAGCGGGGTCCCAAGAGACCCAGTACTTC.

CDR3 amino acids: CTSSRQVNTEAFF. Here the CDR3 DNA reads TGCACCAGCAGCAGGCAGGTGAACACTGAAGCTTTCTTT. The chain links TRBV1 to TRBJ1-1; the table names TRBD1, a call not compared with the DNA. TRBV1 is a known pseudogene. The CDR3 runs 13 residues.

The V and J genes are TRBV6-4 and TRBJ2-5; 7 nucleotides match TRBD2. This CDR3 region has 15 residues. V lost 7 bases and J lost 5; bases outside the gene matches: 13. Per the germline V gene, CDR1 is MRHNA and CDR2 is SNTAGT. The CDR3 loop is CASKGLAENRETQYF. In DNA form, the CDR3 reads TGTGCCAGCAAGGGGCTAGCGGAAAACAGGGAGACCCAGTACTTC.

This rearrangement joins TRBV19 to TRBJ1-1; a weak D match, TRBD1 (5 bases). The V and J ends lost 5 bases and 4 bases respectively, with 11 bases between them. The CDR3 totals 13 residues. Germline lookup yields CDR1 LNHDA and CDR2 SQIVND (reference sequence). This chain's CDR3 is CASSSQGATEAFF. Here the CDR3 DNA reads TGTGCCAGTAGTTCACAAGGGGCCACTGAAGCTTTCTTT. The full variable domain, with the rest looked up from reference TRBV19 and TRBJ1-1, is DGGITQSPKYLFRKEGQNVTLSCEQNLNHDAMYWYRQDPGQGLRLIYYSQIVNDFQKGDIAEGYSVSREKKESFPLTVTSAQKNPTAFYLCASSSQGATEAFFGQGTRLTVV.

This rearrangement joins TRBV29-1 to TRBJ2-7; 7 positions agree with TRBD1. The CDR3 is made up of 13 amino acids. V lost 6 bases and J lost 3; bases outside the gene matches: 8. CDR1 and CDR2 (germline): SQVTM, ANQGSEA. The CDR3 DNA follows: TGCAGCGTCGCCACTAGGACAGGCTACGAGCAGTACTTC. It translates to CSVATRTGYEQYF.

This rearrangement joins TRBV6-5 to TRBJ1-1; the match to TRBD1 covers 8 bases. With V trimmed by 6 bases and J by 4 bases, 7 bases remained unmatched. Germline V gene lookup returns CDR1 MNHEY and CDR2 SVGAGI. The CDR3 loop spans 14 amino acids. CDR3 nucleotides: TGTGCCAGCAGGACGCAGGGGGCTGGCACTGAAGCTTTCTTT. Its translation is CASRTQGAGTEAFF.

V gene TRBV30 combines with J gene TRBJ2-2; 9 nucleotides match TRBD1. CDR3 length equals 14 residues. Germline CDR1 reads GTSNPN; CDR2 reads SVGIG (reference sequence). V gave up 7 bases and J gave up 6 bases; unmatched junction bases: 9. This CDR3 reads CALQGASLSGELFF. CDR3 in DNA: TGTGCCTTACAGGGGGCCTCCCTGTCCGGGGAGCTGTTTTTT.

V gene TRBV15 combines with J gene TRBJ2-7; no clear D gene. Per the germline V gene, CDR1 is LNHNV and CDR2 is YYDKDF (reference sequence). V was cut by 0 bases and J by 5 bases, with 11 bases left in between. There are 14 residues in the CDR3. CDR3 protein: CATSRDPTKHEQYF. CDR3 sequence (DNA): TGTGCCACCAGCAGAGATCCCACTAAGCACGAGCAGTACTTC.

The chain joins TRBV14 to TRBJ2-5; D remains unclear. CDR3 length: 13 residues. V was clipped by 6 bases and J by 0 bases, with 8 bases between them. CDR1 SGHDN and CDR2 FVKESK come from the germline V gene. The CDR3 bases are TGTGCCAGCAGTAACTCGTACCAAGAGACCCAGTACTTC. Encoded protein: CASSNSYQETQYF.